This T cell receptor (beta chain) was sequenced during a study of human T cells and chemical hapten exposure. TCRdb passed the RACE reads through MiXCR, listing each CDR3 protein once. The data hold tens of thousands of distinct CDR3 sequences, with about 9.4% observed a single time. With 3 bases removed from V and 6 bases from J, the gap between germline ends came to 13 bases. Germline CDR1 and CDR2: SGHRS and YFSETQ. The CDR3 has 14 residues. This sample's time point: patch test 2, 6 weeks after DPC sensitization. This sample's treatment: therapeutic diphenylcyclopropenone sensitization with weekly scalp DPC. This clonotype was counted between two and nine times.

Here the sequenced sample was whole blood, taken in connection with sensitization to the hapten diphenylcyclopropenone (DPC). This TCR was recovered from a woman in her 50s with alopecia areata. Some clones in this sample may be carry-over from other donors' samples. The chain couples TRBV5-1 to TRBJ2-1, with no clear D. CDR3: CASSSPDLLNEQFF. The DNA of the CDR3 is TGCGCCAGCAGCTCCCCCGACTTACTCAATGAGCAGTTCTTC. The variable domain in full, completed from reference TRBV5-1 and TRBJ2-1, reads KAGVTQTPRYLIKTRGQQVTLSCSPISGHRSVSWYQQTPGQGLQFLFEYFSETQRNKGNFPGRFSGRQFSNSRSEMNVSTLELGDSALYLCASSSPDLLNEQFFGPGTRLTVL.